These 8 T cell receptor beta chains came from one sample sequenced in a study of cytomegalovirus exposure and HLA in healthy donors. Method: immunoSEQ multiplex PCR; TCRdb's copy keeps in-frame clones and lacks some. The repertoire holds about 170,000 clones, with about 89% as singletons. Sequenced sample: PBMCs. The receptors stem from a man aged 18-30 years in good health and CMV-seropositive.

J is TRBJ2-5 and V is TRBV30, with D possibly TRBD2 on 6 matching bases. Germline assignment: CDR1 GTSNPN and CDR2 SVGIG (reference sequence). The CDR3 runs 13 residues. The V and J ends lost 3 bases and 2 bases respectively, with 10 bases between them. Here the CDR3 reads CAWSSGLQETQYF. The CDR3 DNA sequence: TGTGCCTGGAGCTCTGGACTACAAGAGACCCAGTACTTC.

The J gene is TRBJ1-1, the V gene TRBV2; D unresolved. The CDR3 length is 15 residues. The germline CDR1 and CDR2 sequences are SNHLY and FYNNEI. V was shortened by 3 bases and J by 1 base, with 12 bases between the two germline ends. The CDR3 DNA is TGTGCCAGCAGTGAGAGGGCTCCACCGAACACTGAAGCTTTCTTT. Residues: CASSERAPPNTEAFF.

The rearrangement links TRBV7-2 to TRBJ2-3; 10 bases line up with TRBD2. CDR3 size: 15 residues. CDR1 and CDR2 from the germline V gene are SGHTA and FQGNSA. Losses at the gene ends were 4 bases for V and 0 bases for J; bases not matched to a gene: 1. This CDR3 reads CASSWTSGSTDTQYF. For the CDR3, the DNA is TGTGCCAGCAGCTGGACTAGCGGTAGCACAGATACGCAGTATTTT.

The rearrangement joins TRBV27 to TRBJ1-2, with 11 bases lining up with TRBD1. This CDR3 comprises 16 residues. From germline, CDR1 is MNHEY and CDR2 SMNVEV (reference sequence). Trimming cost V 6 bases and J 3 bases; bases outside gene matches: 9. The CDR3 sequence is CASRDRTGQGDYGYTF. CDR3 bases: TGTGCCAGCAGGGACCGGACGGGACAGGGGGACTATGGCTACACCTTC.

V gene TRBV4-1 combines with J gene TRBJ1-3; TRBD1 agrees at 8 bases. Germline lookup yields CDR1 MGHRA and CDR2 YSYEKL. Unmatched junction bases numbered 11, after V lost 2 bases and J lost 2 bases. This CDR3 has 18 residues. The CDR3 coding sequence is TGCGCCAGCAGCCAATGGGGGGAGGACAGGGATGCTGGAAACACCATATATTTT. Translating gives CASSQWGEDRDAGNTIYF.

This clone was seen just once. The V gene is TRBV7-9, the J gene TRBJ2-2; 9 bases agree with TRBD2. The CDR3 covers 18 residues. Losses at the gene ends were 5 bases for V and 1 base for J; bases not matched to a gene: 11. Per the germline V gene, CDR1 is SEHNR and CDR2 is FQNEAQ (reference sequence). CDR3: CASSLGPAGGENTGELFF. The CDR3 DNA sequence: TGTGCCAGCAGCCTGGGGCCGGCGGGGGGGGAGAACACCGGGGAGCTGTTTTTT. The whole variable domain, remainder taken from reference TRBV7-9 and TRBJ2-2, is DTGVSQNPRHKITKRGQNVTFRCDPISEHNRLYWYRQTLGQGPEFLTYFQNEAQLEKSRLLSDRFSAERPKGSFSTLEIQRTEQGDSAMYLCASSLGPAGGENTGELFFGEGSRLTVL.

The chain joins TRBV25-1 to TRBJ2-7; 7 bases match TRBD1. The CDR3 length is 13 residues. Germline V gives CDR1 MGHDK, CDR2 SYGVNS. J gave up 2 bases and V 8 bases, and 6 bases lay outside the gene matches. The DNA for the CDR3 is TGTGCCAGCTGCTGCGGACAGGCCTACGAGCAGTACTTC. Its translation: CASCCGQAYEQYF.

The chain has TRBV7-8 and TRBJ2-1; 8 positions match TRBD2. V lost 3 bases, J lost 0 bases, and 7 bases stayed unmatched. This CDR3 region has 17 residues. Germline lookup yields CDR1 SGHVS and CDR2 FQNEAQ. CDR3 in DNA: TGTGCCAGCAGCTTGGGGGGACTAGAGAGCTCCTACAATGAGCAGTTCTTC. This encodes CASSLGGLESSYNEQFF.